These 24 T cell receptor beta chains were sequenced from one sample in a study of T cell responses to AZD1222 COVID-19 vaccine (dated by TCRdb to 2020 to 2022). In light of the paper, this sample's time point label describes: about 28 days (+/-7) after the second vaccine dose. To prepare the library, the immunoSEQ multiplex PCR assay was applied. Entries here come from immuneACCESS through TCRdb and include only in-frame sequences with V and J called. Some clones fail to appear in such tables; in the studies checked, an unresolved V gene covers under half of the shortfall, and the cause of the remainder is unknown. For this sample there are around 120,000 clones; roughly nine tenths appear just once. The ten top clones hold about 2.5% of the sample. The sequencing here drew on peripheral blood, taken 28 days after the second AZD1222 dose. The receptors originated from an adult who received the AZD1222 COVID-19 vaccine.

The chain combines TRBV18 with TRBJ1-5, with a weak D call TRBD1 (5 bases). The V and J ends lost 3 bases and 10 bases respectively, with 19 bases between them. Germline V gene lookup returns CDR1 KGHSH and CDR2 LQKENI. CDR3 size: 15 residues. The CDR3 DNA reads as TGTGCCAGCTCACCGGGGCAGATAGGGACGGGACCCCAGCATTTT. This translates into CASSPGQIGTGPQHF.

In DNA form, the CDR3 reads TGTGCCAGCAGCCAAGACCTGCCCCGCTCTGGAAACACCATATATTTT. Translating gives CASSQDLPRSGNTIYF. The chain employs TRBV14 and TRBJ1-3; no reliable D call. Germline V gene data show CDR1 as SGHDN and CDR2 as FVKESK. Trimming removed 0 bases at V and 0 bases at J, with 9 bases between. The CDR3 sequence is 16 residues long.

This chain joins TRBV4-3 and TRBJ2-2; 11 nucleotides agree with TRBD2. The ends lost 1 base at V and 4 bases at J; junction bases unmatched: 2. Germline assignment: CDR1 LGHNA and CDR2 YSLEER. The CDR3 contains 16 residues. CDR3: CASSQVTSGSTGELFF. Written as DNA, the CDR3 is TGCGCCAGCAGCCAAGTAACTAGCGGGAGCACCGGGGAGCTGTTTTTT.

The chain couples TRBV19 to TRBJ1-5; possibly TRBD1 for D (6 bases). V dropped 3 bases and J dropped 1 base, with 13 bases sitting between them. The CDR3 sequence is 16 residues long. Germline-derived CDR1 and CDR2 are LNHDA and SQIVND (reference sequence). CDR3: CASSIPTGGSNQPQHF. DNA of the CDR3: TGTGCCAGTAGTATTCCGACAGGTGGGAGCAATCAGCCCCAGCATTTT.

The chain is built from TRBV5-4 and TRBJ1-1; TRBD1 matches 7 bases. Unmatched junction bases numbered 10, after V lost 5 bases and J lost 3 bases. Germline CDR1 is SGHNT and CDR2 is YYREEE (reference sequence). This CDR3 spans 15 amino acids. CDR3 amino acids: CASSRYGTADTEAFF. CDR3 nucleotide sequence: TGTGCCAGCAGTCGATACGGGACAGCTGACACTGAAGCTTTCTTT.

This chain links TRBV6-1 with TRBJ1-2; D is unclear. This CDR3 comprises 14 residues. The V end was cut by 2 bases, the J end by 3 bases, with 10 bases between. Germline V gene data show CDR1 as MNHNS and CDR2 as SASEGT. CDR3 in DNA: TGTGCCAGCAGTGAAATGACGGACTACTATGGCTACACCTTC. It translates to CASSEMTDYYGYTF.

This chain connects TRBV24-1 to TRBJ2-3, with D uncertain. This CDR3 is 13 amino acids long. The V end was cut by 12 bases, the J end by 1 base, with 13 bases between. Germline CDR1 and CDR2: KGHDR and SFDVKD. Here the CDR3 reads CASGRGGTDTQYF. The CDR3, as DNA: TGTGCCTCCGGTAGAGGCGGCACAGATACGCAGTATTTT.

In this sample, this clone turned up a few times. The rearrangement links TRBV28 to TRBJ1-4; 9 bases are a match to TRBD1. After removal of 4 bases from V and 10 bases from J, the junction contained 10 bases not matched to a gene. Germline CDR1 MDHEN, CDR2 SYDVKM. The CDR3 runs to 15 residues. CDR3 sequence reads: CASSSRGTGTVKLFF. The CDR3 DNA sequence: TGTGCCAGCAGTTCCCGCGGGACAGGGACGGTAAAACTGTTTTTT.

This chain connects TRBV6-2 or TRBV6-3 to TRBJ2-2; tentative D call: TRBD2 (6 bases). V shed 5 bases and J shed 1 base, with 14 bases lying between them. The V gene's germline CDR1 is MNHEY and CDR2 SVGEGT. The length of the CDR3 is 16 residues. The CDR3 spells CASSRVAVRNTGELFF. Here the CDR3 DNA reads TGTGCCAGCAGTCGAGTAGCGGTTAGGAACACCGGGGAGCTGTTTTTT.

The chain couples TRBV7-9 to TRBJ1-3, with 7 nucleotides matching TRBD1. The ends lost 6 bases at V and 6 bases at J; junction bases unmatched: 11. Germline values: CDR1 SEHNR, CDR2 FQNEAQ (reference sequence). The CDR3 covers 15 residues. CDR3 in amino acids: CASSPRQGSVNTIYF. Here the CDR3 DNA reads TGTGCCAGCAGTCCACGACAGGGAAGCGTAAACACCATATATTTT.

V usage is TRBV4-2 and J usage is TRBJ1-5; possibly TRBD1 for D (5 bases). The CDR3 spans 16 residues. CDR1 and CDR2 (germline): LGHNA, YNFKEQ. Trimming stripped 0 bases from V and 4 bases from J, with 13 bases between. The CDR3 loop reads CASSQEARVGNQPQHF. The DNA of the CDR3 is TGTGCCAGCAGCCAAGAGGCCAGGGTAGGTAATCAGCCCCAGCATTTT.

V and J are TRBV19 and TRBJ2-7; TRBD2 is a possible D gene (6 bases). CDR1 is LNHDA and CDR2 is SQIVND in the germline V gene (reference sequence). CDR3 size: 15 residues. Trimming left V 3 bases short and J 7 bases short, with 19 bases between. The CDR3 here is CASSIVFMSGEEQYF. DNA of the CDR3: TGTGCCAGTAGTATCGTTTTTATGTCGGGAGAAGAGCAGTACTTC.

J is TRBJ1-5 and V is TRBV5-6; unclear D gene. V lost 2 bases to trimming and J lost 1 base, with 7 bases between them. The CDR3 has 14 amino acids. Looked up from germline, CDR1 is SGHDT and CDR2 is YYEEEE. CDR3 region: CASSLGLSNQPQHF. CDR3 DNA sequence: TGTGCCAGCAGCTTAGGGCTGAGCAATCAGCCCCAGCATTTT.

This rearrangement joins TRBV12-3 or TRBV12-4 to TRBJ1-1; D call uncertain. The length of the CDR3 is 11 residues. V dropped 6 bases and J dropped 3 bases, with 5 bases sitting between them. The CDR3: CASSGDTEAFF. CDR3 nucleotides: TGTGCCAGCAGCGGGGACACTGAAGCTTTCTTT.

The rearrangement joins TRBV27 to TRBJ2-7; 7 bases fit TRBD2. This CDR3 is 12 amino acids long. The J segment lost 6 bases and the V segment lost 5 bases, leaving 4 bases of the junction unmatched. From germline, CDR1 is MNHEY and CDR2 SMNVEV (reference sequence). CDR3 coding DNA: TGTGCCAGCAGTCGGGGGGTTGGCGAGCAGTACTTC. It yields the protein CASSRGVGEQYF.

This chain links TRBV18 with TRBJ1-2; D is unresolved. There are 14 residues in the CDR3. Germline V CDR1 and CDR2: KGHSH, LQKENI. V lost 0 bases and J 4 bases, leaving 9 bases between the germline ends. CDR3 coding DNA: TGTGCCAGCTCACCACCGTCGGCCGCCTATGGCTACACCTTC. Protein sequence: CASSPPSAAYGYTF.

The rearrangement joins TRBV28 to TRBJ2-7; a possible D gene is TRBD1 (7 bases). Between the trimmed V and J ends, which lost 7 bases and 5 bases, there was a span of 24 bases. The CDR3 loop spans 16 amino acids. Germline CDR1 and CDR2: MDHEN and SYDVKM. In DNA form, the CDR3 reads TGTGCCAGCACCACCCCCCCGGAGGGGGCCCTCCACGAGCAGTACTTC. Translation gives CASTTPPEGALHEQYF. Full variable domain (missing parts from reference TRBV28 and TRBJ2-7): DVKVTQSSRYLVKRTGEKVFLECVQDMDHENMFWYRQDPGLGLRLIYFSYDVKMKEKGDIPEGYSVSREKKERFSLILESASTNQTSMYLCASTTPPEGALHEQYFGPGTRLTVT.

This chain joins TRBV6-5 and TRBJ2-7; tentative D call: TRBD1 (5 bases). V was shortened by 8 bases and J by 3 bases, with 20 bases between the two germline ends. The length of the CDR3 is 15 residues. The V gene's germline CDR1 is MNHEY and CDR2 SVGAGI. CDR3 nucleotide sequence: TGTGCCAGCTCAAACCAGGGCTCGCTTATCTACGAGCAGTACTTC. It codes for CASSNQGSLIYEQYF.

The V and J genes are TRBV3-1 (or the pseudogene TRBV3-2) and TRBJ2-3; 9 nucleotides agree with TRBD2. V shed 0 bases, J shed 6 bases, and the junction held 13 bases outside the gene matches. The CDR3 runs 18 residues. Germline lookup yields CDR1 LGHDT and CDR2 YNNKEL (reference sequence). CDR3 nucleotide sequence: TGTGCCAGCAGCCAAGAAAGCCAAGGACTAGCGTCAACTGATACGCAGTATTTT. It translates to CASSQESQGLASTDTQYF.

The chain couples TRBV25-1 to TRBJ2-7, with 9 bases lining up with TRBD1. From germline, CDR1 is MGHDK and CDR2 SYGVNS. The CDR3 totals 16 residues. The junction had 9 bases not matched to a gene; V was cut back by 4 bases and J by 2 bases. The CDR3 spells CASSGRGQGSTYEQYF. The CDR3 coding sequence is TGTGCCAGCAGTGGGCGAGGACAGGGGAGTACCTACGAGCAGTACTTC.

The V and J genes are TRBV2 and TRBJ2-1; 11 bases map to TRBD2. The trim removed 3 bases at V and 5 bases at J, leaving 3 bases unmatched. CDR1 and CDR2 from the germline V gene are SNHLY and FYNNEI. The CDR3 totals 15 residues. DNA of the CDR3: TGTGCCAGCAGTGAGTTACTAGCGGGGGACAATGAGCAGTTCTTC. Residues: CASSELLAGDNEQFF.

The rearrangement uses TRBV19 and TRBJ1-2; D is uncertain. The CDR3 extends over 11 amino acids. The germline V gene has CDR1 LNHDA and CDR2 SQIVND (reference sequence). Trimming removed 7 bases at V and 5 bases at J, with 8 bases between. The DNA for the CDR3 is TGTGCCAGTAACGGCAGATATGGCTACACCTTC. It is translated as CASNGRYGYTF.

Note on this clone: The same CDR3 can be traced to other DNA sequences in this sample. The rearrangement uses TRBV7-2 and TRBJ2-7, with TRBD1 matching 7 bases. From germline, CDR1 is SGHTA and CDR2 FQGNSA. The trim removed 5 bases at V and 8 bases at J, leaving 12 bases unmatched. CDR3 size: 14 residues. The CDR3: CASSPGTVSDKQYF. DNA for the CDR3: TGTGCCAGCAGCCCGGGGACAGTTTCAGACAAGCAGTACTTC.

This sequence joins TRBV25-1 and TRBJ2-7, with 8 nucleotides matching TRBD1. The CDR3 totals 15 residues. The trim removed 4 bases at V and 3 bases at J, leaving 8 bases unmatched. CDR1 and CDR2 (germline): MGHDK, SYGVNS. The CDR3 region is CASSGRQGAYYEQYF. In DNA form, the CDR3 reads TGTGCCAGCAGTGGAAGGCAGGGGGCTTACTACGAGCAGTACTTC.